This T cell receptor beta chain was identified in a study of Ad26.COV2.S vaccination and SARS-CoV-2 variants. Study context: Ad26.COV2.S given intramuscularly, once or twice 56 days apart.

The protocol was immunoSEQ multiplex PCR, while the TCRdb copy is restricted to in-frame clones and leaves out a portion. This repertoire shows fewer than 600,000 clones, around 89% found once; its top ten account for around 1.6%. As to treatment: some 19 received Ad26.COV2.S at low or high dose, single or two shots; about 5 received placebo; per-sample allocation not given. Day 63 after the first injection of vaccine or placebo was the sampling time. Here the sequenced sample was peripheral blood, taken in a trial of Ad26.COV2.S vaccine versus placebo. The source of this sequence is a person aged 18 to 59 who received the Ad26.COV2.S COVID-19 vaccine or a placebo.

The CDR3 loop is CASSKPGPEKIYGYTF. Written as DNA, the CDR3 is TGCGCCAGCAGCAAACCGGGACCAGAAAAGATATATGGCTACACCTTC. The chain uses TRBV5-1 and TRBJ1-2, with D possibly TRBD1 on 5 matching bases. CDR3 length: 16 amino acids. Per germline, CDR1 SGHRS and CDR2 YFSETQ. V was shortened by 4 bases and J by 5 bases, with 21 bases between the two germline ends.